The entry below gives a single T cell receptor beta chain sequence along with its context. Its cognate antigen has yet to be identified. No much larger clone exists at a distance of one base, and base qualities are not known. Other DNA sequences in the same sample also yield this CDR3. Trimming at the junction amounts to 4 bases on V and 2 bases on J, and the germline ends lie 8 bases apart. Looking up the germline V gene (reference sequence) yields CDR1 SEHNR and CDR2 FQNEAQ. Spanning cysteine to phenylalanine, the CDR3 consists of 14 amino acids. Left in the record is the CDR3 DNA by itself, 42 bases read in frame from the first base. Collection of tumor samples took place before definitive surgery or chemotherapy. Genomic DNA extraction was performed by the MD Anderson Biospecimen Extraction Resource, and TCR sequencing was carried out by the MD Anderson Cancer Genomics Laboratory. The data belong to a study of high-grade serous ovarian cancer treatment subgroups (dated by TCRdb to the early 2020s). Concerning the study at large: On average, each sample produced around 15,000 sequencing reads and some 7,000 unique TCR beta rearrangements. The study profiled TCR beta repertoires in high-grade serous ovarian cancer patients grouped by complete gross resection or neoadjuvant chemotherapy response under a laparoscopic triage algorithm. One primary tumor sample and two metastatic tumor samples were contributed by each patient, so that some 83 samples were obtained in total. The 30-patient cohort included approximately ten patients with no residual disease after primary surgery (R0), approximately ten excellent NACT responders, and approximately ten poor NACT responders. Findings and caveats that apply to the study as a whole: The TCR repertoire analyses centered on CDR3, leaving CDR1 and CDR2 unanalyzed. TCR clonal relatedness was found to be positively correlated with neoantigen level and, by trend, with copy number variation and mutation load derived from whole-genome sequencing. Tumors from the same patient had repertoire similarity ranging from about 0.1 to 0.85, while tumors from different patients showed almost no similarity. Spatial information was not captured by bulk tumor TCR sequencing, so insight into HGSC tumor complexity and diversity was limited.

The 75 to 100 tumor samples underwent high-throughput TCR profiling with ImmunoSEQ. The authors' pipeline ran thus. To measure repertoire diversity, the metrics used were richness (unique productive sequences), clonality, evenness and relatedness, and the Bhattacharyya coefficient was used to assess similarity between samples. A sensitivity analysis excluded TCRs with fewer than two reads and gave consistent conclusions. As stored in TCRdb, this immuneACCESS dataset retains in-frame rearrangements with V and J assigned. A fraction of the clones does not appear; measured against another copy, unresolved V genes explain less than half of the discrepancy, and the remainder lacks a known reason. The V and J calls and clone size come from that table; D and trimming were worked out from the DNA. The sample table records about 2,900 clones; 60% to 80% of these occur just once. Clones ranked in the top ten supply more than 4.5% of the sample.

Specimen: tumor tissue. The chain joins TRBV7-9 to TRBJ2-2, with no confident D gene call. The sequence was obtained from a human donor with high-grade serous ovarian cancer. For the CDR3, the sequence is CASSSNPNTGELFF. DNA sequence: TGTGCCAGCAGCTCAAACCCCAACACCGGGGAGCTGTTTTTT.